The clone carrying this TCR beta chain has only a few counts. The antigen remains undetermined. Every TCR beta cDNA library bore unique molecular identifiers. One entry per CDR3 protein results from TCRdb running MiXCR on the PCR reads. The sample includes roughly 800,000 distinct CDR3 sequences, 25% to 30% of them seen just once. The data were taken from a study of post-analysis software for immune sequencing data. The wider study: Relapsing-remitting, secondary progressive and progressive-relapsing courses of multiple sclerosis were included.

Whole-study results and caveats: The study found significantly lower normalized Chao1 diversity in multiple sclerosis patients than in controls. Five or six TRBV segments (TRBV5-6, TRBV5-1 and TRBV20-1 among them) occurred more frequently in patients than in controls.

The CDR3 runs 12 residues. The germline gives CDR1 ENHRY, CDR2 SYGVKD. Trimming took off 3 bases at V and 9 bases at J, with 9 bases between the two ends. Specimen: blood. The rearrangement links TRBV10-3 to TRBJ2-1; D may be TRBD1 or TRBD2 (5 bases each). The receptor comes from a girl aged 10 to 17 with multiple sclerosis. The CDR3 DNA reads TGTGCCATCAGTGAATTAGGGACTGAGCAGTTCTTC. Translated: CAISELGTEQFF.